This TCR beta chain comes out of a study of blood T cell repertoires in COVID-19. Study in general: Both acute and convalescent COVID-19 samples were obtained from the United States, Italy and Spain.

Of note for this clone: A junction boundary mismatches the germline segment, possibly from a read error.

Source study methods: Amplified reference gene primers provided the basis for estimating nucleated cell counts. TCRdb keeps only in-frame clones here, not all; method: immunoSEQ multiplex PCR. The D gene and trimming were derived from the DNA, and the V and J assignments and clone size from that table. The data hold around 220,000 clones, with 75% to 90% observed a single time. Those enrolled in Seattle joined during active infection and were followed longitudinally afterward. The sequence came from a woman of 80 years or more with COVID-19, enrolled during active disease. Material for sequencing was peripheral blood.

CDR3 sequence: CTSTGGLMNTEAFF. In DNA form, the CDR3 reads TGTACCAGCACGGGGGGTCTCATGAACACTGAAGCTTTCTTT. This sequence joins TRBV28 and TRBJ1-1; a weak D match, TRBD1 (5 bases). Germline V gives CDR1 MDHEN, CDR2 SYDVKM. The CDR3 is 14 amino acids.